The rows below give T cell receptor beta chains drawn from one sample of a study of shared clonotypes between healthy human individuals. Data came from immunoSEQ multiplex PCR; TCRdb stores just in-frame clones and leaves some out. The sample shows under 700,000 clones, around 96% of them seen only once. The sequenced sample was naive CD8+ T cells sorted from blood. The source of these receptors is a woman in her twenties or thirties in good health. CDR3s include the opening cysteine and the closing phenylalanine or tryptophan. The D gene is left open where the match is weak.

v_gene: TRBV4-1
j_gene: TRBJ2-7
d_gene: TRBD2
CDR3nt: TGCGCCAGCAGCCAAGGACCGACTAGCGGGAGGTCCTACGAGCAGTACTTC
CDR3aa: CASSQGPTSGRSYEQYF

v_gene: TRBV6-5
j_gene: TRBJ2-7
d_gene: -
CDR3nt: TGTGCCACTTTAGCGGACAGCTCCTACGAGCAGTACTTC
CDR3aa: CATLADSSYEQYF

v_gene: TRBV5-6
j_gene: TRBJ2-2
d_gene: TRBD1
CDR3nt: TGTGCCAGCAGCTTGTACAGGGGGAACACCGGGGAGCTGTTTTTT
CDR3aa: CASSLYRGNTGELFF

v_gene: TRBV25-1
j_gene: TRBJ2-1
d_gene: -
CDR3nt: TGTGCCAGCAGTGACCGTTGGAATGAGCAGTTCTTC
CDR3aa: CASSDRWNEQFF

v_gene: TRBV27
j_gene: TRBJ2-7
d_gene: -
CDR3nt: TGTGCCAGCAGTCTCTACCCCGGTGGCTCCTACGAGCAGTACTTC
CDR3aa: CASSLYPGGSYEQYF

v_gene: TRBV5-1
j_gene: TRBJ2-7
d_gene: -
CDR3nt: TGCGCCAGCAGCTTGGTACCCGGGACTTCCCCCTACGAGCAGTACTTC
CDR3aa: CASSLVPGTSPYEQYF

v_gene: TRBV6-5
j_gene: TRBJ2-7
d_gene: -
CDR3nt: TGTGCCAGCAGTTTCACGAGTTCCTACGAGCAGTACTTC
CDR3aa: CASSFTSSYEQYF

v_gene: TRBV6-5
j_gene: TRBJ2-7
d_gene: TRBD2
CDR3nt: TGTGCCAGCAGGACGACTAGCGGGAGAGAGTACGAGCAGTACTTC
CDR3aa: CASRTTSGREYEQYF

v_gene: TRBV19
j_gene: TRBJ2-7
d_gene: -
CDR3nt: TGTGCCAGTAGTGGGCACATCGGGGTAGGATCCTACGAGCAGTACTTC
CDR3aa: CASSGHIGVGSYEQYF

v_gene: TRBV27
j_gene: TRBJ2-1
d_gene: TRBD2
CDR3nt: TGTGCCAGCAGTCTCCTCTTAGCGGGAGGCTACAATGAGCAGTTCTTC
CDR3aa: CASSLLLAGGYNEQFF